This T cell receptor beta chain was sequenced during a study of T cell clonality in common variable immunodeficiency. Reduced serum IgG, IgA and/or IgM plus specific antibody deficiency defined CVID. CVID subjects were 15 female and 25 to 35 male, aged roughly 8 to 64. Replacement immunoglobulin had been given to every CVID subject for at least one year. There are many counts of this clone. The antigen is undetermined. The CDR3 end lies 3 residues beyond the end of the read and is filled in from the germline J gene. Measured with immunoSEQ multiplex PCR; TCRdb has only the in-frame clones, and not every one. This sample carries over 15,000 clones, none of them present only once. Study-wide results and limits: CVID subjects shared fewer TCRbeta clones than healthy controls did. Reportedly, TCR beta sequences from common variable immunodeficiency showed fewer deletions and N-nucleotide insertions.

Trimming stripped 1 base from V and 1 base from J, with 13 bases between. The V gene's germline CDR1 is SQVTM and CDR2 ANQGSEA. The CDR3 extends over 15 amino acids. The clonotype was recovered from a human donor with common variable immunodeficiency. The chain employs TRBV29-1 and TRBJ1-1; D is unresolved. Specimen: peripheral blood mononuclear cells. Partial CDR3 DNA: TGCAGCGTTGAAGTCTCTGGCAATCAGAACACTGAA. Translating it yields CSVEVSGNQNTE. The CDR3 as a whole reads CSVEVSGNQNTEAFF.